The next 28 T cell receptor beta chains were all read from a single sample in a study of OX40 agonist ivuxolimab in advanced cancers. Produced via immunoSEQ multiplex PCR; TCRdb's table is partial and in-frame only. Of around 52,000 clones detected, over 80% appear once; the ten largest clones hold approximately 3.3%. This specimen was CD4+ or CD8+ T cells sorted from blood, taken in a trial of the OX40 agonist ivuxolimab. The receptors stem from an adult with an advanced solid tumor such as melanoma, head and neck, liver or kidney cancer.

V is TRBV7-2 and J is TRBJ2-7, with D unclear. The CDR3 runs to 14 residues. The V gene's germline CDR1 is SGHTA and CDR2 FQGNSA. V was clipped by 4 bases and J by 2 bases, with 12 bases between them. The chain's CDR3 is CASSSGQPPYEQYF. The DNA of the CDR3 is TGTGCCAGCAGCTCCGGTCAACCCCCCTACGAGCAGTACTTC.

The genes are TRBV7-6 and TRBJ2-1; 8 nucleotides agree with TRBD2. Germline-derived CDR1 and CDR2 are SGHVS and FNYEAQ. There are 14 residues in the CDR3. V trimming: 6 bases; J trimming: 8 bases; junction bases outside the gene matches: 9. Here the CDR3 reads CASSTGTSPHEQFF. CDR3 sequence (DNA): TGTGCCAGCAGTACCGGGACTAGTCCCCATGAGCAGTTCTTC. The complete variable domain, with remaining parts taken from reference TRBV7-6 and TRBJ2-1, reads GAGVSQSPRYKVTKRGQDVALRCDPISGHVSLYWYRQALGQGPEFLTYFNYEAQQDKSGLPNDRFSAERPEGSISTLTIQRTEQRDSAMYRCASSTGTSPHEQFFGPGTRLTVL.

V gene TRBV19 combines with J gene TRBJ1-2, with unresolved D. Germline CDR1 reads LNHDA; CDR2 reads SQIVND (reference sequence). The CDR3 is made up of 14 amino acids. V lost 4 bases to trimming and J lost 3 bases, with 12 bases between them. The CDR3 nucleotides are TGTGCCAGTAGTACCCAGACCTCCTACTATGGCTACACCTTC. It yields the protein CASSTQTSYYGYTF.

This clone came up a few times. The V and J genes are TRBV6-1 and TRBJ2-1, with TRBD2 matching 11 bases. The junction had 14 bases not matched to a gene; V was cut back by 4 bases and J by 9 bases. Germline assignment: CDR1 MNHNS and CDR2 SASEGT. The CDR3 is made up of 17 amino acids. The DNA for the CDR3 is TGTGCCAGCAGTGTATACCGTGAGGCTAGCGGGAGGTCTGAGCAGTTCTTC. Translating gives CASSVYREASGRSEQFF.

The CDR3 sequence is CASGLKGGTDTQYF. CDR3 nucleotides: TGTGCCAGCGGGCTAAAGGGCGGCACAGATACGCAGTATTTT. The genes are TRBV9 and TRBJ2-3; D call uncertain. CDR3 length equals 14 residues. The V and J ends lost 7 bases and 1 base respectively, with 13 bases between them. Germline V gene sequence: CDR1 SGDLS, CDR2 YYNGEE. The full variable domain, with the rest looked up from reference TRBV9 and TRBJ2-3, is DSGVTQTPKHLITATGQRVTLRCSPRSGDLSVYWYQQSLDQGLQFLIQYYNGEERAKGNILERFSAQQFPDLHSELNLSSLELGDSALYFCASGLKGGTDTQYFGPGTRLTVL.

This clone came up once. The chain recombines TRBV19 with TRBJ1-1, with D perhaps TRBD1 (6 bases). The CDR3 runs 14 residues. The V and J ends lost 6 bases and 5 bases respectively, with 16 bases between them. CDR1 and CDR2 from the germline V gene are LNHDA and SQIVND (reference sequence). The CDR3 DNA reads as TGTGCCAGTAGGGAGATCCAGGGGCATACTGAAGCTTTCTTT. This codes for CASREIQGHTEAFF.

The gene calls are TRBV19 and TRBJ1-4; possibly TRBD1 for D (5 bases). This CDR3 is 17 amino acids long. CDR1 is LNHDA and CDR2 is SQIVND in the germline V gene (reference sequence). V was shortened by 2 bases and J by 0 bases, with 13 bases between the two germline ends. The CDR3 nucleotides read TGTGCCAGTAGTATAAGGGGTCAGACTGCAACTAATGAAAAACTGTTTTTT. This gives the protein CASSIRGQTATNEKLFF.

For the CDR3, the DNA is TGTGCCAGCAGCTTAGGGGGGGGACAAATAAACACTGAAGCTTTCTTT. The encoded protein is CASSLGGGQINTEAFF. The chain combines TRBV7-6 with TRBJ1-1; weak D call: TRBD1 (6 bases). Deletions cut 1 base from V and 2 bases from J, with 14 bases between. Germline V gene lookup returns CDR1 SGHVS and CDR2 FNYEAQ. The CDR3 has 16 amino acids.

The sample holds a few counts of this clone. The chain is built from TRBV5-1 and TRBJ2-7, with TRBD2 identical over 14 bases. CDR3 length equals 15 residues. V dropped 4 bases and J dropped 7; count of bases not matched to a gene: 7. Germline V lookup: CDR1 SGHRS, CDR2 YFSETQ. In nucleotides, the CDR3 is TGCGCCAGCAGCCTGGGACTAGCGGGAGTCCAGGAGCAGTACTTC. Its protein product is CASSLGLAGVQEQYF.

The chain employs TRBV5-4 and TRBJ2-2; 11 nucleotides align to TRBD2. Germline V gene sequence: CDR1 SGHNT, CDR2 YYREEE (reference sequence). The CDR3 consists of 15 residues. V gave up 4 bases and J gave up 4 bases; unmatched junction bases: 3. CDR3 nucleotide sequence: TGTGCCAGCAGCCGACTAGCGGGATCCACCGGGGAGCTGTTTTTT. Amino acid sequence: CASSRLAGSTGELFF.

V usage is TRBV30 and J usage is TRBJ2-3; 9 nucleotides line up with TRBD2. The CDR3 runs 13 residues. Germline CDR1 is GTSNPN and CDR2 is SVGIG (reference sequence). The junction had 1 base not matched to a gene; V was cut back by 4 bases and J by 2 bases. The CDR3 bases are TGTGCCTGGACTAGCGGGATCACAGATACGCAGTATTTT. It translates to CAWTSGITDTQYF.

V and J are TRBV7-8 and TRBJ2-7; D possibly uses TRBD1 or TRBD2 (5 bases each). CDR1 is SGHVS, CDR2 FQNEAQ, per germline. CDR3 length equals 17 residues. V was shortened by 1 base and J by 0 bases, with 16 bases between the two germline ends. The CDR3 loop reads CASSLGGVGGSSYEQYF. The CDR3 nucleotides read TGTGCCAGCAGCTTAGGAGGGGTGGGCGGGTCCTCCTACGAGCAGTACTTC.

This clone showed up just a few times. V and J are TRBV10-1 and TRBJ2-3, with 8 bases matching TRBD2. The V and J ends lost 1 base and 1 base, in that order; junction bases with no gene match: 4. The length of the CDR3 is 16 residues. CDR1 WNHNN and CDR2 SYGVQD come from the germline V gene (reference sequence). In nucleotides, the CDR3 is TGCGCCAGCAGTGAGTTTAGCGGGACCGGCACAGATACGCAGTATTTT. Translating gives CASSEFSGTGTDTQYF.

The CDR3 sequence: CASQKRAEGSNQPQHF. In DNA form, the CDR3 reads TGTGCCAGTCAAAAACGGGCCGAAGGGAGCAATCAGCCCCAGCATTTT. This chain joins TRBV19 and TRBJ1-5; D ambiguous. V lost 8 bases and J lost 1, with 18 bases in between. This CDR3 is 16 amino acids long. CDR1 LNHDA and CDR2 SQIVND come from the germline V gene (reference sequence).

The rearrangement links TRBV11-2 to TRBJ2-5, with no clear D. Between the trimmed V and J ends, which lost 3 bases and 4 bases, there was a span of 15 bases. Germline CDR1 is SGHAT and CDR2 is FQNNGV. This CDR3 has 15 amino acids. CDR3 in amino acids: CASSFADGVGETQYF. The CDR3 bases are TGTGCCAGCAGCTTTGCGGACGGTGTGGGAGAGACCCAGTACTTC.

This chain uses TRBV11-1 with TRBJ2-1; TRBD1 might be the D (6 bases). Germline lookup yields CDR1 SGHAT and CDR2 FQDESV (reference sequence). V lost 5 bases, J lost 8 bases, and 13 bases lay in between. The CDR3 length is 13 residues. This CDR3 is CASSIEGVDEQFF. CDR3 DNA sequence: TGTGCCAGCAGCATAGAGGGGGTGGATGAGCAGTTCTTC. The full variable domain, completed using reference TRBV11-1 and TRBJ2-1, is EAEVAQSPRYKITEKSQAVAFWCDPISGHATLYWYRQILGQGPELLVQFQDESVVDDSQLPKDRFSAERLKGVDSTLKIQPAELGDSAMYLCASSIEGVDEQFFGPGTRLTVL.

The CDR3, as DNA: TGTGCCATCAGTGAGGGATCTAGCAGCTTCACAGATACGCAGTATTTT. It yields the protein CAISEGSSSFTDTQYF. The chain links TRBV10-3 to TRBJ2-3; TRBD2 is a possible D gene (5 bases). The V gene lost 2 bases and the J gene lost 2 bases, with 14 bases spanning the gap. The V gene's germline CDR1 is ENHRY and CDR2 SYGVKD. CDR3 length: 16 residues.

The CDR3, as DNA: TGTGCCACCAGCAGAGGAGGTAGCGGATCCACAGATACGCAGTATTTT. It translates to CATSRGGSGSTDTQYF. This sequence joins TRBV15 and TRBJ2-3; perhaps TRBD2 as D (6 bases). Looked up from germline, CDR1 is LNHNV and CDR2 is YYDKDF (reference sequence). This CDR3 contains 16 residues. V lost 1 base and J 2 bases, leaving 13 bases between the germline ends.

The V and J genes are TRBV5-4 and TRBJ1-5; D is unclear. Looked up from germline, CDR1 is SGHNT and CDR2 is YYREEE (reference sequence). V was cut by 1 base and J by 6 bases, with 11 bases left in between. The CDR3 spans 14 residues. The CDR3: CASSLRGSGQPQHF. As DNA, the CDR3 is TGTGCCAGCAGCTTGAGAGGTTCGGGTCAGCCCCAGCATTTT.

The chain combines TRBV5-5 with TRBJ1-2, with D unresolved. CDR3 length: 16 residues. Germline CDR1 SGHKS, CDR2 YYEKEE (reference sequence). The V gene lost 3 bases and the J gene lost 0 bases, with 15 bases spanning the gap. The CDR3 coding sequence is TGTGCCAGCAGCTCAACATTATTTGGAGCTAACTATGGCTACACCTTC. Translation gives CASSSTLFGANYGYTF. The variable domain in full, with the rest retrieved from reference TRBV5-5 and TRBJ1-2, is DAGVTQSPTHLIKTRGQQVTLRCSPISGHKSVSWYQQVLGQGPQFIFQYYEKEERGRGNFPDRFSARQFPNYSSELNVNALLLGDSALYLCASSSTLFGANYGYTFGSGTRLTVV.

V is TRBV11-3 and J is TRBJ2-6; D ambiguous. Per the germline V gene, CDR1 is SGHNT and CDR2 is YENEEA. V was clipped by 5 bases and J by 3 bases, with 8 bases between them. This CDR3 contains 14 residues. CDR3 sequence (DNA): TGTGCCAGCAGCCCCGGTGGTGGGGCCAACGTCCTGACTTTC. This encodes CASSPGGGANVLTF.

The V and J genes are TRBV15 and TRBJ1-5; the D gene is possibly TRBD1 (5 bases). V dropped 5 bases and J dropped 8 bases, with 16 bases sitting between them. The CDR3 runs 14 residues. Germline CDR1 LNHNV, CDR2 YYDKDF (reference sequence). The CDR3 sequence: CATSRNWGAEPQHF. The CDR3 DNA sequence: TGTGCCACCAGCCGGAATTGGGGCGCGGAGCCCCAGCATTTT.

The chain combines TRBV30 with TRBJ1-3; weak D call: TRBD1 (5 bases). The germline V and J ends were trimmed by 5 bases and 8 bases, with 16 bases remaining between them. The CDR3 loop spans 13 amino acids. CDR1 GTSNPN and CDR2 SVGIG come from the germline V gene (reference sequence). Here the CDR3 reads CAWSVRERDTIYF. The CDR3 nucleotides read TGTGCCTGGTCTGTCAGGGAGAGGGACACCATATATTTT. Full variable domain (rest looked up from reference TRBV30 and TRBJ1-3): SQTIHQWPATLVQPVGSPLSLECTVEGTSNPNLYWYRQAAGRGLQLLFYSVGIGQISSEVPQNLSASRPQDRQFILSSKKLLLSDSGFYLCAWSVRERDTIYFGEGSWLTVV.

The chain combines TRBV6-5 with TRBJ1-5; perhaps TRBD1 as D (5 bases). Trimming took 5 bases from V and 4 from J, leaving 15 bases between them. Germline V gene sequence: CDR1 MNHEY, CDR2 SVGAGI. This CDR3 spans 15 amino acids. As DNA, the CDR3 is TGTGCCAGCAGTGGTTGGGGGGACGGGAATCAGCCCCAGCATTTT. Its protein product is CASSGWGDGNQPQHF.

The V gene is TRBV6-1, the J gene TRBJ1-3; 8 bases map to TRBD1. This CDR3 contains 13 residues. CDR1 and CDR2 (germline): MNHNS, SASEGT. Trimming removed 4 bases from V and 8 bases from J; junction bases left unmatched: 4. The CDR3 bases are TGTGCCAGCAGTGTCAGGGGGCCAGACACCATATATTTT. Its translation: CASSVRGPDTIYF.

This chain connects TRBV6-1 to TRBJ2-2; 7 nucleotides agree with TRBD1. Losses at the gene ends were 4 bases for V and 1 base for J; bases not matched to a gene: 9. Germline CDR1 and CDR2: MNHNS and SASEGT. This CDR3 comprises 17 residues. In DNA, the CDR3 is TGTGCCAGCAGTGCCTCCCGACAGGGCCTGAACACCGGGGAGCTGTTTTTT. The encoded protein is CASSASRQGLNTGELFF.

The CDR3 region is CASSGGSSSYNEQFF. CDR3 DNA: TGTGCCAGCAGTGGAGGGTCTAGCTCCTACAATGAGCAGTTCTTC. The rearrangement links TRBV2 to TRBJ2-1; weak D call: TRBD2 (5 bases). The CDR3 contains 15 residues. V dropped 4 bases and J dropped 0 bases, with 10 bases sitting between them. Germline V gene lookup returns CDR1 SNHLY and CDR2 FYNNEI.

The V gene is TRBV9, the J gene TRBJ2-7; D gene unclear. V was shortened by 2 bases and J by 1 base, with 10 bases between the two germline ends. Germline-derived CDR1 and CDR2 are SGDLS and YYNGEE. This CDR3 region has 14 residues. The CDR3 DNA sequence: TGTGCCAGCAGCGTGACCGCTTCATCCTACGAGCAGTACTTC. Protein: CASSVTASSYEQYF. The whole variable domain, filled in from reference TRBV9 and TRBJ2-7, reads DSGVTQTPKHLITATGQRVTLRCSPRSGDLSVYWYQQSLDQGLQFLIQYYNGEERAKGNILERFSAQQFPDLHSELNLSSLELGDSALYFCASSVTASSYEQYFGPGTRLTVT.